The entry that follows covers one T cell receptor (beta chain) sequence. This table comes from immunoSEQ multiplex PCR, and its TCRdb copy is limited to in-frame clones, with some not included. The repertoire holds about 86,000 clones, approximately 95% seen once, with around 1.4% in the top ten. The data derive from a study of control samples from healthy donors and cancer patients. CDR1 and CDR2 (germline): SNHLY, FYNNEI. The CDR3 has 15 residues. The J segment lost 5 bases and the V segment lost 8 bases, leaving 12 bases of the junction unmatched. Sequenced input: blood. The sequence came from a young woman in good health. The gene calls are TRBV2 and TRBJ2-3; TRBD1 aligns across 8 bases. The CDR3 DNA is TGTGCCAGCCAGAGCCTGGGACAGGAGGTAGATACGCAGTATTTT. Translated, it gives CASQSLGQEVDTQYF.